Below, 10 T cell receptor beta chains from the same sample are listed, as sequenced in a study of shared clonotypes between healthy human individuals (TCRdb year 2020). The protocol used for the library was the immunoSEQ multiplex PCR assay. TCRdb retrieved this table from immuneACCESS and kept in-frame rearrangements only. Not all clones are present; in checked studies, unresolved V genes account for under half, and no reason is known for the remainder. The table for this sample lists 2 million or so clones; about 95% of them were counted only once. The top ten clones comprise about 1.1% of the sample. CD8 naive samples consisted of CD45RO-negative cells that were positively selected for CCR7, yielding a CD45RA+CCR7+ population without TemRA cells. Sample: naive CD8+ T cells sorted from blood. Reading the label with the study, this specimen's cell subset or site is: CD45RA+CCR7+. The receptors here all came from a man younger than 30 in good health.

This clone was counted once. V and J are TRBV19 and TRBJ2-7; 8 nucleotides align to TRBD1. Germline V gene sequence: CDR1 LNHDA, CDR2 SQIVND (reference sequence). After removal of 5 bases from V and 4 bases from J, the junction contained 7 bases not matched to a gene. There are 14 residues in the CDR3. The CDR3 spells CASSPAGTGYEQYF. CDR3 sequence (DNA): TGTGCCAGTAGTCCCGCCGGGACAGGATACGAGCAGTACTTC. Drawing the rest from reference TRBV19 and TRBJ2-7, the complete variable domain is DGGITQSPKYLFRKEGQNVTLSCEQNLNHDAMYWYRQDPGQGLRLIYYSQIVNDFQKGDIAEGYSVSREKKESFPLTVTSAQKNPTAFYLCASSPAGTGYEQYFGPGTRLTVT.

This chain links TRBV5-1 with TRBJ2-7, with D perhaps assigned TRBD1 or TRBD2 (7 bases each). Germline V gene data show CDR1 as SGHRS and CDR2 as YFSETQ. Deletions cut 0 bases from V and 5 bases from J, with 18 bases between. The CDR3 is 16 amino acids. The CDR3 loop is CASSLETGRASNEQYF. The CDR3, as DNA: TGCGCCAGCAGCTTGGAGACAGGGAGGGCTTCAAACGAGCAGTACTTC.

The chain links TRBV30 to TRBJ1-3; D is perhaps TRBD1 (6 bases). Trimming left V 2 bases short and J 8 bases short, with 16 bases between. The CDR3 has 14 amino acids. Germline CDR1 reads GTSNPN; CDR2 reads SVGIG (reference sequence). The CDR3 reads CAWSWLRGPDTIYF. The CDR3 coding sequence is TGTGCCTGGAGTTGGTTGCGGGGGCCGGACACCATATATTTT.

The rearrangement joins TRBV9 to TRBJ2-3; 11 nucleotides agree with TRBD2. With 3 bases clipped from V and 4 bases from J, the junction kept 7 bases outside the gene matches. The germline gives CDR1 SGDLS, CDR2 YYNGEE. The CDR3 spans 16 residues. The CDR3: CASSDPLAGGPDTQYF. CDR3 nucleotide sequence: TGTGCCAGCAGCGACCCCCTAGCGGGGGGACCAGATACGCAGTATTTT.

This clone occurred a few times. This chain uses TRBV2 with TRBJ1-5; D not resolved. The germline gives CDR1 SNHLY, CDR2 FYNNEI. Deletions cut 2 bases from V and 2 bases from J, with 4 bases between. The CDR3 is made up of 13 amino acids. The CDR3 sequence is CASSEIGNQPQHF. Here the CDR3 DNA reads TGTGCCAGCAGTGAAATTGGCAATCAGCCCCAGCATTTT. Together with reference TRBV2 and TRBJ1-5, the CDR3 gives the full variable domain: EPEVTQTPSHQVTQMGQEVILRCVPISNHLYFYWYRQILGQKVEFLVSFYNNEISEKSEIFDDQFSVERPDGSNFTLKIRSTKLEDSAMYFCASSEIGNQPQHFGDGTRLSIL.

Written as DNA, the CDR3 is TGTGCCGGTCTCGGACAGGGCGCAACTAATGAAAAACTGTTTTTT. Translation: CAGLGQGATNEKLFF. This chain links TRBV13 with TRBJ1-4, with 8 bases aligning to TRBD1. This CDR3 is 15 amino acids long. Trimming took 11 bases from V and 0 from J; bases not matched to a gene: 8. Germline V lookup: CDR1 PRHDT, CDR2 FYEKMQ (reference sequence).

The V call is TRBV5-1, the J call TRBJ2-7; the match to TRBD2 covers 12 bases. The V gene end was trimmed by 0 bases and the J gene end by 3 bases; junction bases not matched to a gene: 7. The CDR3 contains 17 residues. Germline V gene sequence: CDR1 SGHRS, CDR2 YFSETQ. CDR3 in amino acids: CASSLAETSGGDYEQYF. CDR3 nucleotide sequence: TGCGCCAGCAGCTTGGCCGAGACTAGCGGGGGTGACTACGAGCAGTACTTC.

The chain recombines TRBV5-4 with TRBJ2-7; tentatively, D is TRBD1 (6 bases). Germline-derived CDR1 and CDR2 are SGHNT and YYREEE (reference sequence). The V end lost 3 bases, the J end lost 3 bases, and 13 bases lay between the germline ends. The CDR3 loop spans 14 amino acids. In DNA form, the CDR3 reads TGTGCCAGCAGCTACGACAGGAGCGTCTACGAGCAGTACTTC. Translated: CASSYDRSVYEQYF. The whole variable domain, remainder taken from reference TRBV5-4 and TRBJ2-7, is ETGVTQSPTHLIKTRGQQVTLRCSSQSGHNTVSWYQQALGQGPQFIFQYYREEENGRGNFPPRFSGLQFPNYSSELNVNALELDDSALYLCASSYDRSVYEQYFGPGTRLTVT.

The chain carries TRBV2 and TRBJ2-7; 10 nucleotides agree with TRBD1. The trim removed 4 bases at V and 4 bases at J, leaving 7 bases unmatched. Germline V gene lookup returns CDR1 SNHLY and CDR2 FYNNEI. CDR3 length: 15 residues. The CDR3, as DNA: TGTGCCAGCAGTGGGGCGGACAGGGGGGAGTACGAGCAGTACTTC. Translation: CASSGADRGEYEQYF.

This rearrangement joins TRBV2 to TRBJ2-1; maybe TRBD2 (6 bases). V shed 9 bases and J shed 8 bases, with 23 bases lying between them. Looked up from germline, CDR1 is SNHLY and CDR2 is FYNNEI. The CDR3 contains 15 residues. The DNA of the CDR3 is TGTGCCAGAGAGTCTAGCGCACAAGTTACGGATGAGCAGTTCTTC. As protein: CARESSAQVTDEQFF.